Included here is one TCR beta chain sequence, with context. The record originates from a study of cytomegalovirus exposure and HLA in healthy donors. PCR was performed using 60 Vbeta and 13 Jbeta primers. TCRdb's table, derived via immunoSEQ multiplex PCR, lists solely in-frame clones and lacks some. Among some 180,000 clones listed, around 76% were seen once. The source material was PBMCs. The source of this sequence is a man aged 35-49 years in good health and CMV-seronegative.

The chain's CDR3 is CASSKAPTRDYEQYF. The CDR3 region has the DNA TGTGCCAGCAGCAAAGCTCCGACTAGGGACTACGAGCAGTACTTC. V and J are TRBV21-1 and TRBJ2-7; TRBD2, as called in the table, went unchecked against the DNA. TRBV21-1 is reported as a pseudogene. This CDR3 has 15 amino acids.